This T cell receptor beta chain was recorded in a study of shared clonotypes between healthy human individuals (dated by TCRdb to about 2020). Regarding the research as a whole: Two women and three men aged 18 to 49 years were included in the cohort. For each donor, three plates each were used for CD4 naive and CD4 memory, two plates were used for CD8 naive, and one plate was used for CD8 memory. The study deeply sequenced blood TCR repertoires of several healthy adults to estimate repertoire size and the extent of clonotype sharing between individuals. Leukapheresis yielded between about 0.94 and 8.9 billion PBMCs per donor. Libraries were prepared and TCR repertoires were sequenced by different laboratories using diverse techniques, in order to increase sequencing depth and limit assay-specific biases. What the work shows at the level of the full study, not this receptor alone: Rarefaction of sorted-subset datasets indicated incomplete sequencing despite the large sequencing depth. Pairwise subsampling led to the expectation that sequencing depth would affect the degree of clonotype sharing among donors. Only blood was sampled, and tissue TCR repertoires likely differ from those in blood. The small number of donors limited the genetic and exposure-history diversity represented. Larger estimated clonotype richness was generally found for naive subsets than for memory subsets. Higher generation probabilities were observed for clonotypes shared by all four sorted-subset donors than for non-shared clonotypes. When a handful of donors were compared, the shared fraction of clonotypes was about 5.5% for naive CD4, around 4% for naive CD8, roughly 2.5% for memory CD4, and less than 0.5% for memory CD8.

TCR CDR3 regions were amplified from genomic DNA by multiplex PCR using the deep immunoSEQ assay. Extracted genomic DNA from each cell subset was distributed evenly across all wells of several immunoSEQ 96-well plates, and each plate was treated as a replicate. For sorted subsets, about 210 ng of genomic DNA, equivalent to 30,000 or so T cell genomes, went into each replicate PCR. The purified libraries were quantified using a Qubit 3.0 fluorometer, sized with a Bioanalyzer 2100, and then quantified again using the KAPA Library Quantification kit. A separate single-read 150-cycle Illumina NextSeq 550 flow cell was used to sequence each immunoSEQ 96-well plate. The study's processing was this. Because the immunoSEQ output held only junctional sequences and lacked quality scores, the filtering could not match the filtering applied to full-length reads. Sequences were annotated with PyIR, a Python wrapper for IgBLAST v1.9, using IMGT germline references to assign V/J genes and CDR3. Reads were removed for weak V/J assignments (E-value above 1e-6), missing CDR3, stop codons, out-of-frame junctions, or ambiguous translated residues. A V3J clonotype was defined by an identical inferred V gene, J gene, and CDR3 amino acid sequence. To compute the percentage overlap between repertoires, the number of shared unique clonotypes was divided by the size of the smaller repertoire. Three approaches were used to assess repertoire richness: RTK rarefaction, the Chao1 estimator, and Recon v2.1 estimates of unobserved clonotypes. Generation probabilities were computed with OLGA for all TCRbeta clonotypes obtained by the gDNA method from a handful of donors. TCRdb's version of the immuneACCESS table is confined to in-frame rearrangements and falls short of the full clone set. An unresolved V gene accounts for under half of the shortfall where checked; the remainder is of unknown origin. The V and J calls and clone size are taken from that table; D and trimming were inferred from the DNA. The sample records around 1 million clones, less than 85% of which are singletons. Around 1.4% of the sample is taken by the ten largest.

The CDR3 numbers 15 residues from cysteine through phenylalanine. Only the CDR3 part of the read is kept: 45 bases, read in frame from the first base. From a lookup of the germline V gene, CDR1 and CDR2 are MGHRA and YSYEKL. The germline V and J ends show losses of 8 bases and 5 bases respectively, and no gene match explains 14 bases of the junction. Donors were healthy HIV-negative adults with no recently reported acute infections or vaccinations. Every donor was a Caucasian adult residing in Nashville, Tennessee, USA. CD4+ T cells were enriched through magnetic negative selection, after which naive cells were positively selected on CD45RA and the remaining negative fraction served as the memory subset. Blood was collected by leukapheresis, and PBMCs were isolated by Ficoll-Histopaque density gradient centrifugation and then cryopreserved in liquid nitrogen vapor phase. Analytical flow cytometry was used to check the purity and quantity of every magnetically sorted T cell population. From each sorted fraction, genomic DNA was isolated and quantified by UV absorbance on a Nanodrop 2000c.

Of note for this clone: This clone's antigen is unknown. Base qualities were left out, and no much larger clone turns up one base away.

This receptor chain uses TRBV4-1 and TRBJ2-7; 8 bases in the middle match TRBD1. The sequence was collected from a man aged 18 to 35 in good health. Material: memory CD4+ T cells sorted from blood. This specimen's cell subset or site label, interpreted: CD45RA-negative fraction. The DNA sequence follows: TGCGCCAGCGGACGGACTGGCCGGGACAGGAACGAGCAGTACTTC. Translation gives CASGRTGRDRNEQYF.